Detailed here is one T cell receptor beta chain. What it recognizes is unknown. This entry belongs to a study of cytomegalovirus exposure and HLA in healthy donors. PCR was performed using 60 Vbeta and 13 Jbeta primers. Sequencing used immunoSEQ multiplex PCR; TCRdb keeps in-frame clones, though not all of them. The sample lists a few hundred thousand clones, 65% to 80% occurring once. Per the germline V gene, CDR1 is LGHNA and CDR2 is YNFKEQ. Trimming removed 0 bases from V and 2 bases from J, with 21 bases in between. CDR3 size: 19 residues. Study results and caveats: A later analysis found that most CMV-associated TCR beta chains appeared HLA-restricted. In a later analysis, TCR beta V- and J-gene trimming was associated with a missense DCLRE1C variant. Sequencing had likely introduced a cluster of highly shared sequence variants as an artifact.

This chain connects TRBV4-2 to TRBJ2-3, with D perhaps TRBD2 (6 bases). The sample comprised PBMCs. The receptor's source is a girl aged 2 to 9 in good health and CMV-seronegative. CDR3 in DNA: TGTGCCAGCAGCCAAGATTCGGGGACCGCTGGAGGGTTCACAGATACGCAGTATTTT. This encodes CASSQDSGTAGGFTDTQYF.